These T cell receptor beta chains were read from a single sample in a study of shared clonotypes between healthy human individuals. Sequenced by immunoSEQ multiplex PCR; TCRdb stores in-frame clones only, minus some. This sample carries approximately 720,000 clones, just over 90% of them seen once, and the ten largest clones take 24%. Sequences were obtained from naive CD8+ T cells sorted from blood. All receptors come from a man under 40 in good health. The CDR3 runs from the conserved cysteine through the conserved F or W. The D gene is left open where the match is weak. Clone size, where shown, is once, few, many, or a class for clones that have expanded.

d_call	v_call	clone_size	j_call	cdr3_nt	cdr3_aa
-	TRBV10-3	-	TRBJ2-7	TGTGCCATCAGCAACGTCGGGATTGTGTACTTC	CAISNVGIVYF
TRBD2	TRBV19	-	TRBJ2-1	TGTGCCAGTAGTATCCCGGGACTAGCGGAGTTCAATGAGCAGTTCTTC	CASSIPGLAEFNEQFF
TRBD1	TRBV15	-	TRBJ1-1	TGTGCCACCAGCGGACAGGGCAGGAACACTGAAGCTTTCTTT	CATSGQGRNTEAFF
-	TRBV28	-	TRBJ2-1	TGTGCCAGCAGTTTACATATTAACAATGAGCAGTTCTTC	CASSLHINNEQFF
-	TRBV9	-	TRBJ2-7	TGTGCCAGCAGCGGTCCTAGTGGGGCCTACGAGCAGTACTTC	CASSGPSGAYEQYF
-	TRBV28	-	TRBJ2-7	TGTGCCAGCGTACAGTTGGGAGGAGAGTACGAGCAGTACTTC	CASVQLGGEYEQYF
TRBD1	TRBV14	-	TRBJ2-7	TGTGCCAGCAGCACCACAGGGGTCGAGCAGTACTTC	CASSTTGVEQYF
-	TRBV28	-	TRBJ2-5	TGTGCCAGCAGCCCTAGGGGGTTGGAGACCCAGTACTTC	CASSPRGLETQYF
TRBD2	TRBV4-1	-	TRBJ2-3	TGCGCCAGCAGCCCCAGGGGACTAGCGGGATGGGAGGATACGCAGTATTTT	CASSPRGLAGWEDTQYF
-	TRBV7-8	-	TRBJ2-7	TGTGCCAGCGGCATAAGGAGCTACGAGCAGTACTTC	CASGIRSYEQYF
-	TRBV6-6	-	TRBJ2-1	TGTGCCAGCAGTGGGAGCGGCGGTGAGCAGTTCTTC	CASSGSGGEQFF
-	TRBV2	-	TRBJ2-1	TGTGCCAGCACCTGGCAACCGGGATCGGGCAATGAGCAGTTCTTC	CASTWQPGSGNEQFF
TRBD1	TRBV11-3	-	TRBJ2-2	TGTGCCAGCAGCTTAGATCGGGGACAGGGCGACACCGGGGAGCTGTTTTTT	CASSLDRGQGDTGELFF
-	TRBV28	-	TRBJ2-6	TGTGCCAGCAGCTCTCCTGGAAGATCTGGGGCCAACGTCCTGACTTTC	CASSSPGRSGANVLTF
-	TRBV5-5	-	TRBJ1-3	TGTGCCAGCAGCTTGGACACTAGCTCTGGAAACACCATATATTTT	CASSLDTSSGNTIYF
TRBD2	TRBV7-9	-	TRBJ2-5	TGTGCCAGCAGTTACCCCCTGGGGCGGGAGCGGGAGACCCAGTACTTC	CASSYPLGRERETQYF
-	TRBV7-9	once	TRBJ1-4	TGTGCCGGCAAGACGGGGACGGATGAAAAACTGTTTTTT	CAGKTGTDEKLFF
TRBD2	TRBV11-2	-	TRBJ2-2	TGTGCCAGCAGCGTGGTCCAGGGACTAGCGGGAGTGGGCGGGGAGCTGTTTTTT	CASSVVQGLAGVGGELFF
TRBD2	TRBV6-6	-	TRBJ2-7	TGTGCCAGCAGTCCGGGGACTAGCGGAATATACGAGCAGTACTTC	CASSPGTSGIYEQYF
TRBD1	TRBV5-5	once	TRBJ2-7	TGTGCCAGCAGCCTCCCGGAGGACAGGCCCTACGAGCAGTACTTC	CASSLPEDRPYEQYF
TRBD2	TRBV4-1	-	TRBJ2-3	TGCGCCAGCAGTCTCTCTAGCGGGAGCACAGATACGCAGTATTTT	CASSLSSGSTDTQYF
-	TRBV6-5	-	TRBJ2-1	TGTGCCAGCAGTTACTCGATAACAGCTTACAATGAGCAGTTCTTC	CASSYSITAYNEQFF
-	TRBV5-8	-	TRBJ2-1	TGTGCCAGCAGCTTAATACGGGCAGACTCCTACAATGAGCAGTTCTTC	CASSLIRADSYNEQFF
TRBD1	TRBV27	-	TRBJ2-7	TGTGCCAGCAGTTTAAGGGGACAGGGATCCTACGAGCAGTACTTC	CASSLRGQGSYEQYF
-	TRBV4-1	-	TRBJ1-4	TGCGCCAGCAGCGAGAGACAGCCAAATGAAAAACTGTTTTTT	CASSERQPNEKLFF
TRBD1	TRBV5-5	-	TRBJ2-1	TGTGCCAGCAGCTTGACCTGGACAGGGTACAATGAGCAGTTCTTC	CASSLTWTGYNEQFF
-	TRBV28	once	TRBJ1-2	TGTGCCAGCAGTCCCGCTCCCCTCTATGGCTACACCTTC	CASSPAPLYGYTF
TRBD2	TRBV7-8	-	TRBJ2-1	TGTGCCAGCAGCTTAGTTAGCGGGAGGGCCGGGGAGCAGTTCTTC	CASSLVSGRAGEQFF
-	TRBV6-5	-	TRBJ2-7	TGTGCCAGCAGTTATCCAGGGGAAGACGAGCAGTACTTC	CASSYPGEDEQYF
TRBD2	TRBV23-1	few	TRBJ2-7	TGCGCCAGCAGTCAACGGGGAAAAGTGACTAGCGGGAGCTACGAGCAGTACTTC	CASSQRGKVTSGSYEQYF
-	TRBV9	-	TRBJ2-7	TGTGCCAGCAGCGTAGGTCCGAATACCTACGAGCAGTACTTC	CASSVGPNTYEQYF
-	TRBV2	-	TRBJ2-1	TGTGCCATCGAGACTAGTAATGAGCAGTTCTTC	CAIETSNEQFF
-	TRBV6-1	-	TRBJ2-1	TGTGCCAGCATGCAAATCGATGAGCAGTTCTTC	CASMQIDEQFF
-	TRBV29-1	-	TRBJ1-2	TGCAGCGTTGAAGTGGGCGGCTACACCTTC	CSVEVGGYTF
-	TRBV28	-	TRBJ2-3	TGTGCCAGCAGCTTAAGACGGGTGTCCTACACAGATACGCAGTATTTT	CASSLRRVSYTDTQYF
-	TRBV27	-	TRBJ2-7	TGTGCCAGCAGTTTCCGACGGTCGGGCGAGCAGTACTTC	CASSFRRSGEQYF
-	TRBV30	few	TRBJ2-4	TGTGCCTGGACGGGCACTTTAACAAACATTCAGTACTTC	CAWTGTLTNIQYF
-	TRBV14	-	TRBJ2-7	TGTGCCAGCAGCCTTCGGGACAACTCCTACGAGCAGTACTTC	CASSLRDNSYEQYF
TRBD1	TRBV4-3	-	TRBJ2-4	TGCGCCAGCAGCCAGTCCGGGACAGGGACCCTAGCCAAAAACATTCAGTACTTC	CASSQSGTGTLAKNIQYF
-	TRBV11-3	-	TRBJ2-3	TGTGCCAGCAGCTCCAGGGGGGGCACAGATACGCAGTATTTT	CASSSRGGTDTQYF
-	TRBV10-3	once	TRBJ1-5	TGTGCCACTCGCTCTTCCGGGACCGGAGCGGGTCAGCCCCAGCATTTT	CATRSSGTGAGQPQHF
-	TRBV19	-	TRBJ1-5	TGTGCCAGTAGTATAGCAAGGCGGGGGGGCAATCAGCCCCAGCATTTT	CASSIARRGGNQPQHF
-	TRBV4-1	-	TRBJ2-1	TGCGCCAGCAGCCAACCCCCGGGATCAAACAATGAGCAGTTCTTC	CASSQPPGSNNEQFF
-	TRBV7-8	-	TRBJ1-3	TGTGCCAGCAGCTTAGACTACTCTGGAAACACCATATATTTT	CASSLDYSGNTIYF
-	TRBV30	-	TRBJ1-3	TGTGCCTGGAGCCGAGACAGTGATGGAAACACCATATATTTT	CAWSRDSDGNTIYF
-	TRBV11-1	-	TRBJ2-1	TGTGCCAGCGGGGGGACAGCCTCCTACAATGAGCAGTTCTTC	CASGGTASYNEQFF
TRBD2	TRBV2	-	TRBJ2-6	TGTGCCAGCAATGGCGGGAGGGGCTCTGGGGCCAACGTCCTGACTTTC	CASNGGRGSGANVLTF
-	TRBV5-8	-	TRBJ2-7	TGTGCCAGCAGCTTGTCAGTCGCTCGAGGTAGGGACGAGCAGTACTTC	CASSLSVARGRDEQYF
TRBD2	TRBV25-1	-	TRBJ2-2	TGTGCCAGCAGTCCGCTAGCGGGAAACGACACCGGGGAGCTGTTTTTT	CASSPLAGNDTGELFF
TRBD1	TRBV28	-	TRBJ1-1	TGTGCCAGCAGGCCGACAGGGGTTGGTGCCACTGAAGCTTTCTTT	CASRPTGVGATEAFF
-	TRBV2	-	TRBJ2-7	TGTGCCAGCAGTGTATCGGCACTTCTCCTTTACGAGCAGTACTTC	CASSVSALLLYEQYF
TRBD2	TRBV6-1	-	TRBJ2-7	TGTGCCAGCAACGAGCCCACGGGGGGGTCCTACGAGCAGTACTTC	CASNEPTGGSYEQYF
-	TRBV13	-	TRBJ2-2	TGTGCCAGCAGCTTAGGTCGGAGGGCGGAGCTGTTTTTT	CASSLGRRAELFF
TRBD2	TRBV29-1	-	TRBJ2-7	TGCAGCGTCACGGGGGAGGGAGTAAACTACGAGCAGTACTTC	CSVTGEGVNYEQYF
TRBD1	TRBV19	-	TRBJ2-7	TGTGCCAGTAGTATCGGGACAGGGGGCTTCGAGCAGTACTTC	CASSIGTGGFEQYF
-	TRBV7-2	-	TRBJ2-1	TGTGCCAGCAGCTTATTGATTTCCCATAATGAGCAGTTCTTC	CASSLLISHNEQFF
TRBD2	TRBV29-1	-	TRBJ2-5	TGCAGCGTCAATGGACTAGCGGGAGGTTTGGAGACCCAGTACTTC	CSVNGLAGGLETQYF
-	TRBV27	few	TRBJ2-5	TGTGCCAGCAGTGACCAAGAGACCCAGTACTTC	CASSDQETQYF